This TCR beta chain was profiled in a study of T cells in localized non-small cell lung cancer. The study, taken as a whole, reports: There were a median around 59 of the top 100 tumor clones appearing in adjacent lung. Uninvolved adjacent lung showed peak T cell clonality, exceeding tumor.

The CDR3 covers 14 residues. Germline lookup yields CDR1 MNHGY and CDR2 SVAAGI. Trimming pared 3 bases from V and 3 bases from J, leaving 12 bases between. The table came from immunoSEQ multiplex PCR; TCRdb's copy has only in-frame clones and leaves some out. The sample has 25,000 to 30,000 clones, roughly 90% seen once. Concerning this clone itself: What it binds is unknown.

This material consisted of peripheral blood, taken before any cancer treatment. The chain carries TRBV6-9 and TRBJ2-7; either TRBD1 or TRBD2 may supply D (5 bases each). The receptor was isolated from a woman between 18 and 50 years old with stage I lung adenocarcinoma. The chain's CDR3 is CASSYTSGHYEQYF. CDR3 in DNA: TGTGCCAGCAGTTACACCTCGGGGCACTACGAGCAGTACTTC.